This T cell receptor (beta chain) derives from a study of blood T cell repertoires in COVID-19. Overall study context: In each case, the material was cDNA or gDNA derived from T cells, B-cell-depleted T cells, or PBMCs.

How the authors handled the data: Scientists estimated how many nucleated cells there were by amplifying reference gene primers. Sequencing was performed with immunoSEQ multiplex PCR; in TCRdb, only in-frame clones are kept and a portion is missing. The V and J calls and clone size were taken over from that table, and D and trimming were inferred from the DNA. The profile covers 200,000 or so clones, with 60% to 85% appearing a single time and 15% to 20% taken by the ten largest. Trimming took 3 bases from V and 10 from J, leaving 12 bases between them. Germline V gene sequence: CDR1 SQVTM, CDR2 ANQGSEA. This CDR3 spans 12 amino acids.

The gene calls are TRBV29-1 and TRBJ1-4, with D possibly matching TRBD1 (5 bases). Sequencing was performed on peripheral blood. This TCR derives from a man in his 60s with active or convalescent COVID-19. The CDR3: CSVDQGRGKLFF. CDR3 nucleotide sequence: TGCAGCGTTGATCAGGGAAGGGGAAAACTGTTTTTT.